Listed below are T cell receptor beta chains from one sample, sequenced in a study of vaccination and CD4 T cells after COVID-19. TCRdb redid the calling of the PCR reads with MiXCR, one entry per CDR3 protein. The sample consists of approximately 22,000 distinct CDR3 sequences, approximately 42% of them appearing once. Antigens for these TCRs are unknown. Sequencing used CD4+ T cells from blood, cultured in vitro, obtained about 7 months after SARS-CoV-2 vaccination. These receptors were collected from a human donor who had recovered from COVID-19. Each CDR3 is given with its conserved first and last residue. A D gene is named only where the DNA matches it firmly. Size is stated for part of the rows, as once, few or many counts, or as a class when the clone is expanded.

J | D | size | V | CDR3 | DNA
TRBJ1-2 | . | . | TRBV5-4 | CASSPRTANYGYTF | TGTGCCAGCAGCCCACGGACAGCTAACTATGGCTACACCTTC
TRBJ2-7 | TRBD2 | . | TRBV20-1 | CSAKPGLAGGHSYEQYF | TGCAGTGCTAAACCCGGACTAGCGGGAGGCCACTCCTACGAGCAGTACTTC
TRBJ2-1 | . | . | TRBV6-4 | CASAAKGAQGTRRFSSYNEQFF | TGTGCCAGCGCCGCGAAGGGGGCGCAAGGGACTAGAAGATTTAGCTCCTACAATGAGCAGTTCTTC
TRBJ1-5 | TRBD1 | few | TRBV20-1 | CSATQTGGPRHQPQHF | TGCAGTGCCACCCAGACAGGGGGCCCACGCCATCAGCCCCAGCATTTT
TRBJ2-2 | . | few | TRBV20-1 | CSAMGADTGELFF | TGCAGTGCAATGGGAGCGGACACCGGGGAGCTGTTTTTT
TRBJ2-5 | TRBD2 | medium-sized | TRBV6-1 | CASSEAPSGPQETQYF | TGTGCCAGCAGTGAAGCCCCTAGCGGGCCCCAAGAGACCCAGTACTTC
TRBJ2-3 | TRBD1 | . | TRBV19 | CASSRATGGGTQYF | TGTGCCAGTAGCCGAGCTACAGGGGGAGGTACGCAGTATTTT
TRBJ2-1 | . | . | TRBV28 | CASSLTSTSSYNEQFF | TGTGCCAGCAGCCTTACTAGCACTAGCTCCTACAATGAGCAGTTCTTC
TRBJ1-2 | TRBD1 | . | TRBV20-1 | CSASHDRGYGYTF | TGCAGTGCTAGCCACGACAGGGGCTATGGCTACACCTTC
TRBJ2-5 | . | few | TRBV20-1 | CSAIPLSGRIETQYF | TGCAGTGCTATACCCCTCAGCGGTCGAATAGAGACCCAGTACTTC
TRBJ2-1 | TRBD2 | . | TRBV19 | CASSTPPASGNRNEQFF | TGTGCCAGTAGTACCCCCCCCGCTAGCGGGAATAGGAATGAGCAGTTCTTC
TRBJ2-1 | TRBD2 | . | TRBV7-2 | CASSLAGGRAGDEQFF | TGTGCCAGCAGCTTAGCGGGAGGGAGGGCCGGGGATGAGCAGTTCTTC
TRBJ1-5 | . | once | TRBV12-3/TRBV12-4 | CASSIVGNQPQHF | TGTGCCAGCAGCATTGTGGGCAATCAGCCCCAGCATTTT
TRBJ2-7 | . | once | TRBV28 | CASSTPSVYEQYF | TGTGCCAGCAGTACCCCTAGCGTCTACGAGCAGTACTTC
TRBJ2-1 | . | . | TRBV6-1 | CASGGGPRDYNEQFF | TGTGCCAGCGGGGGGGGCCCAAGGGACTACAATGAGCAGTTCTTC
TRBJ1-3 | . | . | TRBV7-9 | CASSLMASGNTIYF | TGTGCCAGCAGCTTAATGGCATCTGGAAACACCATATATTTT
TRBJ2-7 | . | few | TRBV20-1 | CSARAGGASYEQYF | TGCAGTGCTAGAGCCGGCGGAGCCTCCTACGAGCAGTACTTC
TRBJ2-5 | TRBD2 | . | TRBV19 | CASSTSSGSETQYF | TGTGCCAGTAGTACGTCTAGCGGGAGTGAGACCCAGTACTTC
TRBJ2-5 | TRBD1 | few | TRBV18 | CASSPPSRRGQETQYF | TGTGCCAGCTCACCACCAAGTCGCAGGGGGCAAGAGACCCAGTACTTC
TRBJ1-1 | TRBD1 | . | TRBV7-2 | CASSYFGTANTEAFF | TGTGCCAGCAGCTACTTCGGGACAGCTAACACTGAAGCTTTCTTT
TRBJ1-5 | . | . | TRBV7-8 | CASSLPGGNQPQHF | TGTGCCAGCAGCTTACCGGGGGGCAATCAGCCCCAGCATTTT
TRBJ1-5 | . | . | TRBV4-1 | CASSQPQGNNQPQHF | TGCGCCAGCAGCCAACCTCAGGGAAACAATCAGCCCCAGCATTTT
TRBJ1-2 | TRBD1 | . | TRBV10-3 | CAISERTGEIYGYTF | TGTGCCATCAGTGAGAGGACAGGAGAGATCTATGGCTACACCTTC
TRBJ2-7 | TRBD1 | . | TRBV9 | CASSSGGSTKQYF | TGTGCCAGCAGCTCAGGGGGATCTACGAAGCAGTACTTC
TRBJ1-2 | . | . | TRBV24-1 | CATSGGRTGYGYTF | TGTGCCACCAGCGGGGGACGGACCGGCTATGGCTACACCTTC
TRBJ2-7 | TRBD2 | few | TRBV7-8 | CASSLALAGVGEQYF | TGTGCCAGCAGCTTAGCACTAGCGGGAGTTGGCGAGCAGTACTTC
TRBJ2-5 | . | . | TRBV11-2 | CASSSTTETQYF | TGTGCCAGCAGCTCGACAACAGAGACCCAGTACTTC
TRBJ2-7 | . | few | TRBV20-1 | CSGRGAGEQYF | TGCAGCGGACGGGGGGCTGGGGAGCAGTACTTC
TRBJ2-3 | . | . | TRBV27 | CASSPPGLASSTDTQYF | TGTGCCAGCAGTCCTCCGGGACTCGCATCTAGCACAGATACGCAGTATTTT
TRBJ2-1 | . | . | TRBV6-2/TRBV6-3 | CASSYSLDEQFF | TGTGCCAGCAGTTACTCCCTGGATGAGCAGTTCTTC
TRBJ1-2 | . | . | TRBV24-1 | CATSDPTFQGTIGGYTF | TGTGCCACCAGTGACCCGACCTTTCAGGGAACTATCGGTGGCTACACCTTC
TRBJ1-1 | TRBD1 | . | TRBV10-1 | CASRDRENTEAFF | TGCGCCAGCAGGGACAGGGAAAACACTGAAGCTTTCTTT
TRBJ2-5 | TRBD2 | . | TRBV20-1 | CSAGTSGSGGKETQYF | TGCAGTGCAGGGACTAGCGGGAGCGGGGGGAAAGAGACCCAGTACTTC
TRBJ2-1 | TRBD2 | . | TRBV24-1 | CATSDERETAYNEQFF | TGTGCCACCAGTGATGAGCGGGAAACGGCCTACAATGAGCAGTTCTTC
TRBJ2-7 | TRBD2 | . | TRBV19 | CASSIGAGGAYEQYF | TGTGCCAGTAGTATAGGGGCGGGAGGAGCCTACGAGCAGTACTTC
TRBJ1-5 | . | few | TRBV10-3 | CAISETVSNQPQHF | TGTGCCATCAGTGAGACAGTTAGCAATCAGCCCCAGCATTTT
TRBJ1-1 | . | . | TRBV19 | CASSFLMMHTEAFF | TGTGCCAGTAGTTTCCTCATGATGCACACTGAAGCTTTCTTT
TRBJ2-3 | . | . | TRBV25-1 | CASSGQGGATDTQYF | TGTGCCAGCAGTGGCCAGGGGGGGGCAACAGATACGCAGTATTTT
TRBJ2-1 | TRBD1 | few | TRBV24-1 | CATSDSIHRGSQYNEQFF | TGTGCCACCAGTGATTCGATTCACAGGGGGTCCCAATACAATGAGCAGTTCTTC
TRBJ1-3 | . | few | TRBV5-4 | CASSFGAGNTIYF | TGTGCCAGCAGCTTCGGGGCTGGAAACACCATATATTTT
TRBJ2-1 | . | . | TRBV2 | CASSETAAVNEQFF | TGTGCCAGCAGTGAAACGGCTGCCGTGAATGAGCAGTTCTTC
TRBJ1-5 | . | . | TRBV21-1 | CASSKGSEENNQPQHF | TGTGCCAGCAGCAAAGGGTCTGAGGAAAACAATCAGCCCCAGCATTTT
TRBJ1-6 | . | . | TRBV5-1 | CASSLRGDNSPLHF | TGCGCCAGCAGCTTGAGGGGTGACAATTCACCCCTCCACTTT
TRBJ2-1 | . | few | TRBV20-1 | CSARVGSSYNEQFF | TGCAGTGCTAGAGTAGGGAGCTCCTACAATGAGCAGTTCTTC
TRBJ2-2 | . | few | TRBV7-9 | CASSRSSAGELFF | TGTGCCAGCAGCCGGTCTAGCGCCGGGGAGCTGTTTTTT
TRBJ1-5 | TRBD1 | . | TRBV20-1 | CSAARDRVGYNQPQHF | TGCAGTGCCGCGAGGGACAGGGTGGGATACAATCAGCCCCAGCATTTT
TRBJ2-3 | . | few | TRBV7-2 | CASSMVRGAADTQYF | TGTGCCAGCAGCATGGTGAGGGGAGCTGCAGATACGCAGTATTTT
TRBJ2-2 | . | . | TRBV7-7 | CASSLVGAAESGELFF | TGTGCTAGCAGCTTAGTTGGGGCCGCAGAGTCCGGGGAGCTGTTTTTT
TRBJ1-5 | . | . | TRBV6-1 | CASSRGVVGPQHF | TGTGCCAGCAGCCGGGGCGTTGTTGGGCCCCAGCATTTT
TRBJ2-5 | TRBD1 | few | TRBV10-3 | CAISEGGQIQETQYF | TGTGCCATCAGTGAGGGGGGACAGATCCAAGAGACCCAGTACTTC
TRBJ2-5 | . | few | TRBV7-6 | CASSGGGQGYGETQYF | TGTGCCAGCAGCGGGGGGGGGCAGGGTTATGGAGAGACCCAGTACTTC
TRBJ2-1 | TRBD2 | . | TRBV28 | CASSLHGLARYNEQFF | TGTGCCAGCAGTTTACATGGACTAGCGCGATACAATGAGCAGTTCTTC
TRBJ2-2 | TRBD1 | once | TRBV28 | CASSLPGGNTGELFF | TGTGCCAGCAGTTTACCAGGGGGTAACACCGGGGAGCTGTTTTTT
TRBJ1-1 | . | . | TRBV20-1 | CSADQGPTEAFF | TGCAGTGCCGACCAGGGGCCCACTGAAGCTTTCTTT